The 25 T cell receptor beta chains given below trace back to one sample, sequenced in a study of blood T cell repertoires in COVID-19. The assay was immunoSEQ multiplex PCR, and TCRdb's table has in-frame clones only and misses some. This repertoire shows approximately 75,000 clones, around 72% found once; its top ten account for around 2.6%. The sample was peripheral blood. The receptor source for this set is a human donor with acute or convalescent COVID-19. The donor label of this sample is uncertain.

In this sample, this clone turned up a few times. The rearrangement uses TRBV5-1 and TRBJ2-5, with 9 nucleotides matching TRBD2. Germline V gene sequence: CDR1 SGHRS, CDR2 YFSETQ. CDR3 length equals 13 residues. The V gene end was trimmed by 2 bases and the J gene end by 4 bases; junction bases not matched to a gene: 0. CDR3 region: CASSFSGRETQYF. CDR3 DNA sequence: TGCGCCAGCAGCTTTAGCGGGAGAGAGACCCAGTACTTC.

Only a few counts were recorded for this clone. The J gene is TRBJ1-5, the V gene TRBV28; a weak D match, TRBD1 (5 bases). Germline V gene sequence: CDR1 MDHEN, CDR2 SYDVKM. This CDR3 has 14 residues. V was clipped by 7 bases and J by 7 bases, with 17 bases between them. CDR3 coding DNA: TGTGCCAGCACCCCCGCAGGGTACAACCAGCCCCAGCATTTT. This encodes CASTPAGYNQPQHF.

The chain has TRBV5-1 and TRBJ1-2; TRBD1 is a possible D gene (5 bases). CDR3 length: 15 residues. Germline V gene data show CDR1 as SGHRS and CDR2 as YFSETQ. The V end was cut by 4 bases, the J end by 7 bases, with 20 bases between. CDR3 DNA sequence: TGCGCCAGCAGCCAGGGATTTACGGGGGTTGGTGGCTACACCTTC. Protein product: CASSQGFTGVGGYTF.

The gene calls are TRBV28 and TRBJ2-5, with D possibly being TRBD2 (6 bases). Germline CDR1 is MDHEN and CDR2 is SYDVKM. V was trimmed by 5 bases and J by 4 bases, leaving 20 bases between them. The CDR3 runs 16 residues. In nucleotides, the CDR3 is TGTGCCAGCAGTCCAATCCCGGGACGGAGGGGAGAGACCCAGTACTTC. Residues: CASSPIPGRRGETQYF.

The chain has TRBV5-1 and TRBJ1-6; no firm D call. CDR3 length: 16 amino acids. Germline V gives CDR1 SGHRS, CDR2 YFSETQ. V was shortened by 0 bases and J by 8 bases, with 15 bases between the two germline ends. DNA of the CDR3: TGCGCCAGCAGCTTGGGTAGGAGGGAGGCGGATTCACCCCTCCACTTT. Translated, it gives CASSLGRREADSPLHF.

The chain combines TRBV6-6 with TRBJ1-3, with TRBD1 identical over 9 bases. This CDR3 is 16 amino acids long. Germline V gene data show CDR1 as MNHNY and CDR2 as SVGAGI (reference sequence). V lost 2 bases to trimming and J lost 3 bases; unmatched junction nucleotides: 5. The CDR3, as DNA: TGTGCCAGCAGTTACCCCCAGGACAGGGGTGGAAACACCATATATTTT. Residues: CASSYPQDRGGNTIYF.

The V and J genes are TRBV18 and TRBJ2-1, with 10 bases identical to TRBD2. Germline CDR1 and CDR2: KGHSH and LQKENI. The CDR3 spans 15 residues. The junction had 2 bases not matched to a gene; V was cut back by 0 bases and J by 6 bases. This chain's CDR3 is CASSPPLAGANEQFF. DNA of the CDR3: TGTGCCAGCTCACCACCGCTAGCGGGAGCCAATGAGCAGTTCTTC. Combining the CDR3 with reference TRBV18 and TRBJ2-1 gives the whole variable domain NAGVMQNPRHLVRRRGQEARLRCSPMKGHSHVYWYRQLPEEGLKFMVYLQKENIIDESGMPKERFSAEFPKEGPSILRIQQVVRGDSAAYFCASSPPLAGANEQFFGPGTRLTVL.

The chain couples TRBV6-5 to TRBJ1-6; no clear D. This CDR3 comprises 14 residues. Germline lookup yields CDR1 MNHEY and CDR2 SVGAGI. V shed 8 bases and J shed 6 bases, with 14 bases lying between them. CDR3 sequence reads: CASLFAQFNSPLHF. The CDR3 coding sequence is TGTGCCAGCTTGTTCGCCCAGTTTAATTCACCCCTCCACTTT.

The gene calls are TRBV5-1 and TRBJ1-2; D perhaps matches TRBD1 (5 bases). Trimming shortened V by 4 bases and J by 0 bases, and 13 bases separated the two germline ends. The CDR3 totals 15 residues. Germline V CDR1 and CDR2: SGHRS, YFSETQ. The CDR3 region has the DNA TGCGCCAGCAGCCCCGGTGGGGGGGCTAACTATGGCTACACCTTC. It encodes CASSPGGGANYGYTF.

The chain has TRBV5-8 and TRBJ2-5, with 10 bases fitting TRBD1. J lost 1 base, V lost 4 bases, and 4 bases had no gene match. CDR1 and CDR2 (germline): SGHTS, YDEGEE. The CDR3 sequence is 15 residues long. CDR3: CASSRGTGAQETQYF. CDR3 nucleotide sequence: TGTGCCAGCAGCCGAGGGACAGGGGCCCAAGAGACCCAGTACTTC.

CDR3 loop: CASSLSGTDNYGYTF. The CDR3 DNA follows: TGCGCCAGCAGCTTATCCGGGACAGATAACTATGGCTACACCTTC. This rearrangement joins TRBV5-1 to TRBJ1-2, with 7 bases fitting TRBD1. This CDR3 has 15 residues. The germline gives CDR1 SGHRS, CDR2 YFSETQ. V was clipped by 2 bases and J by 1 base; unmatched bases: 5.

The chain is built from TRBV4-1 and TRBJ2-2; the match to TRBD2 covers 14 bases. The CDR3 has 17 residues. The trim removed 3 bases at V and 2 bases at J, leaving 2 bases unmatched. Germline lookup yields CDR1 MGHRA and CDR2 YSYEKL. For the CDR3, the DNA is TGCGCCAGCAGCCATGGGACTAGCGGGAGAAACACCGGGGAGCTGTTTTTT. Translated, it gives CASSHGTSGRNTGELFF.

This sequence joins TRBV11-3 and TRBJ2-5, with 7 nucleotides matching TRBD2. Germline trimming cut 5 bases from V and 2 bases from J; bases unmatched to any gene: 5. From germline, CDR1 is SGHNT and CDR2 YENEEA. The CDR3 sequence is 14 residues long. CDR3 sequence reads: CASSATSAQETQYF. CDR3 coding DNA: TGTGCCAGCAGCGCCACTAGCGCGCAAGAGACCCAGTACTTC.

This clone occurred once. The J gene is TRBJ2-3, the V gene TRBV10-3, with D maybe TRBD1 (6 bases). Germline V gives CDR1 ENHRY, CDR2 SYGVKD. V dropped 5 bases and J dropped 0 bases, with 18 bases sitting between them. The CDR3 length is 17 residues. CDR3: CAISSTGTRRSTDTQYF. CDR3 in DNA: TGTGCCATCAGTTCGACAGGAACCAGACGGAGCACAGATACGCAGTATTTT.

The chain is built from TRBV27 and TRBJ1-5; 7 bases are shared with TRBD1. Germline V CDR1 and CDR2: MNHEY, SMNVEV (reference sequence). The trim removed 6 bases at V and 1 base at J, leaving 0 bases unmatched. The CDR3 is 13 amino acids. The CDR3 DNA is TGTGCCAGCAGGACAGGGAGCAATCAGCCCCAGCATTTT. This encodes CASRTGSNQPQHF.

This clone was found many times. The rearrangement uses TRBV2 and TRBJ2-7; D might be TRBD2 (6 bases). CDR1 and CDR2 from the germline V gene are SNHLY and FYNNEI. Trimming took off 11 bases at V and 5 bases at J, with 13 bases between the two ends. There are 11 residues in the CDR3. Here the CDR3 reads CASRRVHEQYF. The CDR3 coding sequence is TGTGCCTCCAGGAGGGTCCACGAGCAGTACTTC.

The chain recombines TRBV6-2 or TRBV6-3 with TRBJ2-5, with 7 bases matching TRBD2. This CDR3 has 16 amino acids. V was clipped by 5 bases and J by 0 bases; unmatched bases: 9. Germline V CDR1 and CDR2: MNHEY, SVGEGT. The CDR3 region is CASSQAGLPYQETQYF. CDR3 in DNA: TGTGCCAGCAGTCAAGCGGGACTCCCGTACCAAGAGACCCAGTACTTC.

This rearrangement joins TRBV12-3 or TRBV12-4 to TRBJ2-1; TRBD2 is a possible D gene (6 bases). The CDR3 is 13 residues long. Trimming shortened V by 7 bases and J by 10 bases, and 17 bases separated the two germline ends. CDR3 amino acids: CASTPWRVGEQFF. CDR3 nucleotides: TGTGCCAGCACCCCTTGGAGGGTAGGGGAGCAGTTCTTC.

A few counts support this clone. The chain uses TRBV4-2 and TRBJ2-7; 10 nucleotides align to TRBD2. The CDR3 is 15 amino acids. Unmatched junction bases numbered 6, after V lost 2 bases and J lost 5 bases. The germline V gene encodes CDR1 LGHNA and CDR2 YNFKEQ. The CDR3 DNA follows: TGTGCCAGCAGCCAACCTAGCGGGAGTAGCAACGAGCAGTACTTC. Residues: CASSQPSGSSNEQYF.

V is TRBV5-6 and J is TRBJ2-5; D not certain. This CDR3 comprises 14 residues. The V gene lost 5 bases and the J gene lost 2 bases, with 13 bases spanning the gap. Germline V gene lookup returns CDR1 SGHDT and CDR2 YYEEEE. CDR3 sequence reads: CASSPQISQETQYF. The CDR3 nucleotides read TGTGCCAGCAGTCCTCAGATCTCACAAGAGACCCAGTACTTC.

The rearrangement uses TRBV30 and TRBJ2-5; 8 positions agree with TRBD1. CDR3 length: 15 residues. V shed 5 bases, J shed 4 bases, and the junction held 12 bases outside the gene matches. The germline CDR1 and CDR2 sequences are GTSNPN and SVGIG (reference sequence). CDR3 in amino acids: CAWDEGTGQRETQYF. CDR3 coding DNA: TGTGCCTGGGATGAGGGGACAGGACAAAGAGAGACCCAGTACTTC.

The chain employs TRBV28 and TRBJ2-5; D is perhaps TRBD2 (5 bases). Germline-derived CDR1 and CDR2 are MDHEN and SYDVKM. V shed 2 bases and J shed 1 base, with 8 bases lying between them. There are 14 residues in the CDR3. DNA for the CDR3: TGTGCCAGCAGTTTACGAGGGTCCCAAGAGACCCAGTACTTC. Protein: CASSLRGSQETQYF. Full variable domain (rest looked up from reference TRBV28 and TRBJ2-5): DVKVTQSSRYLVKRTGEKVFLECVQDMDHENMFWYRQDPGLGLRLIYFSYDVKMKEKGDIPEGYSVSREKKERFSLILESASTNQTSMYLCASSLRGSQETQYFGPGTRLLVL.

J is TRBJ2-5 and V is TRBV7-2; tentative D call: TRBD1 (6 bases). V was pared by 5 bases and J by 2 bases, with 15 bases between. This CDR3 contains 15 residues. The V gene's germline CDR1 is SGHTA and CDR2 FQGNSA. The CDR3 region is CASSKAGAEQETQYF. The CDR3 DNA reads TGTGCCAGCAGCAAAGCAGGGGCAGAACAAGAGACCCAGTACTTC.

The CDR3, as DNA: TGTGCCAGCAGCTTAGGGACTAGCGGAAACTTGGGTGAGCAGTACTTC. Residues: CASSLGTSGNLGEQYF. The rearrangement uses TRBV7-2 and TRBJ2-7; 10 bases map to TRBD2. CDR3 size: 16 residues. V trimming: 1 base; J trimming: 7 bases; junction bases outside the gene matches: 10. Germline-derived CDR1 and CDR2 are SGHTA and FQGNSA.

The rearrangement joins TRBV18 to TRBJ2-3; 10 bases line up with TRBD2. The CDR3 is 16 residues long. V lost 4 bases and J lost 5; bases outside the gene matches: 9. CDR1 and CDR2 (germline): KGHSH, LQKENI. The CDR3 sequence: CASSHRSSGGRDTQYF. CDR3 DNA sequence: TGTGCCAGCTCACATCGTTCTAGCGGGGGAAGAGATACGCAGTATTTT.